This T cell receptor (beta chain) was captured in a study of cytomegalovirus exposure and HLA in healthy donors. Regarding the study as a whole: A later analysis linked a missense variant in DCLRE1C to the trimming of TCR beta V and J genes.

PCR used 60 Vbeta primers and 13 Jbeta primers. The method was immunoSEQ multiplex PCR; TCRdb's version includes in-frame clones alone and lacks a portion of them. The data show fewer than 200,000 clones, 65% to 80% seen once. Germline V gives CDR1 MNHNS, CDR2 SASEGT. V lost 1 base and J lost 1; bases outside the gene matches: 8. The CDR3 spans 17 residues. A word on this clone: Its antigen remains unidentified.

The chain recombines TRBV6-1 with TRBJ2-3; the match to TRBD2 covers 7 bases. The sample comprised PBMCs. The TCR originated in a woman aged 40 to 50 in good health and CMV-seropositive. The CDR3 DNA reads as TGTGCCAGCAGTGAAGAAGGGCGAGGGAGGGGCACAGATACGCAGTATTTT. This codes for CASSEEGRGRGTDTQYF.